A single sample is the source of the 30 T cell receptor beta chains below, sequenced in a study of T cell responses to AZD1222 COVID-19 vaccine (dated by TCRdb to 2020 to 2022). The time point label, as the study defines it: about 28 days (+/-7) after the second vaccine dose. Taken with the paper, the label for treatment or condition translates to: meningococcal conjugate vaccine given as trial control. Libraries were constructed by the immunoSEQ multiplex PCR assay. TCRdb holds this immuneACCESS table with in-frame rearrangements only. Some clones are missing; in checked studies, unresolved V genes explain under half, and the rest has no known cause. This sample holds some 140,000 clones; 85% were observed only once. Together, the top ten hold about 7.9% of the sample. The specimen comprised peripheral blood, sampled 28 days after the second dose of the MenACWY control vaccine. These receptors were obtained from an adult who received the MenACWY meningococcal vaccine as a control.

The chain joins TRBV7-9 to TRBJ2-2, with TRBD1 matching 7 bases. Unmatched junction bases numbered 16, after V lost 4 bases and J lost 2 bases. Germline loops: CDR1 SEHNR, CDR2 FQNEAQ (reference sequence). The CDR3 loop spans 19 amino acids. The CDR3 loop reads CASSYPRGDREGNTGELFF. For the CDR3, the DNA is TGTGCCAGCAGCTATCCCCGCGGTGACAGGGAAGGAAACACCGGGGAGCTGTTTTTT.

This clone was counted a few times. The rearrangement links TRBV5-4 to TRBJ2-3, with D perhaps matching TRBD1 (6 bases). V shed 2 bases and J shed 0 bases, with 10 bases lying between them. The CDR3 has 15 residues. CDR1 is SGHNT and CDR2 is YYREEE in the germline V gene (reference sequence). The CDR3 protein is CASSFYRDSTDTQYF. Here the CDR3 DNA reads TGTGCCAGCAGCTTTTACAGGGATAGCACAGATACGCAGTATTTT.

The chain carries TRBV5-1 and TRBJ1-2; 7 bases match TRBD1. The CDR3 consists of 15 residues. The V and J ends lost 0 bases and 4 bases, in that order; junction bases with no gene match: 6. The germline CDR1 and CDR2 sequences are SGHRS and YFSETQ. CDR3: CASSLDRGEVYGYTF. CDR3 bases: TGCGCCAGCAGCTTGGACAGGGGAGAGGTCTATGGCTACACCTTC.

The rearrangement links TRBV5-1 to TRBJ1-1; the D is unclear. This CDR3 comprises 14 residues. The germline V and J ends were trimmed by 0 bases and 11 bases, with 17 bases remaining between them. The germline gives CDR1 SGHRS, CDR2 YFSETQ. The CDR3 DNA reads TGCGCCAGCAGCTTGGCGGGCAGTCCGACTGGCGCTTTCTTT. Amino acids: CASSLAGSPTGAFF.

This clone was seen a few times. The chain links TRBV24-1 to TRBJ1-5; maybe TRBD1 (5 bases). The CDR3 has 15 amino acids. V was pared by 4 bases and J by 1 base, with 10 bases between. Germline-derived CDR1 and CDR2 are KGHDR and SFDVKD. The CDR3 here is CATSDPSGSNQPQHF. DNA for the CDR3: TGTGCCACCAGTGACCCCTCAGGGAGCAATCAGCCCCAGCATTTT.

With respect to this clone: At the DNA level, this CDR3 is encoded by other sequences in the same sample as well. V and J are TRBV7-2 and TRBJ1-2; no clear D. The CDR3 loop spans 14 amino acids. Trimming removed 1 base from V and 2 bases from J, with 8 bases in between. CDR1 and CDR2 from the germline V gene are SGHTA and FQGNSA. The CDR3 protein is CASSLDGRNYGYTF. The CDR3 DNA reads as TGTGCCAGCAGCTTAGACGGCAGAAACTATGGCTACACCTTC.

The rearrangement joins TRBV29-1 to TRBJ2-3, with TRBD2 matching over 7 bases. V was pared by 8 bases and J by 6 bases, with 8 bases of the junction left unmatched. Germline values: CDR1 SQVTM, CDR2 ANQGSEA. The CDR3 has 12 residues. The CDR3 reads CSLRRGSDTQYF. In nucleotides, the CDR3 is TGCAGCCTGAGGCGGGGGTCGGATACGCAGTATTTT.

The V call is TRBV3-1 (or the pseudogene TRBV3-2), the J call TRBJ1-2, with 7 nucleotides matching TRBD1. The germline V gene has CDR1 LGHDT and CDR2 YNNKEL (reference sequence). The CDR3 is made up of 12 amino acids. J lost 12 bases, V lost 1 base, and 5 bases had no gene match. CDR3 sequence: CASSQAGTAHTF. The CDR3 region has the DNA TGTGCCAGCAGCCAAGCAGGGACAGCGCACACCTTC.

This clone was observed a handful of times. The V gene is TRBV21-1, the J gene TRBJ1-1; TRBD1, as called in the table, went unchecked against the DNA. TRBV21-1 is noted as a pseudogene. The CDR3 is 16 amino acids. CDR3 bases: TGTGCCAGCAGCAAAGTCCGACAGGGTGTAAGGACTGAAGCTTTCTTT. It codes for CASSKVRQGVRTEAFF.

V and J are TRBV20-1 and TRBJ2-7; 7 nucleotides match TRBD2. The CDR3 totals 11 residues. The germline V gene encodes CDR1 DFQATT and CDR2 SNEGSKA (reference sequence). V dropped 4 bases and J dropped 7; count of bases not matched to a gene: 4. The CDR3: CSAIRGGEQYV. As DNA, the CDR3 is TGCAGTGCTATCCGGGGAGGGGAGCAGTACGTC.

The chain joins TRBV27 to TRBJ1-1; no clear D gene. CDR1 is MNHEY, CDR2 SMNVEV, per germline (reference sequence). The CDR3 is 11 residues long. Trimming cost V 0 bases and J 11 bases, with 7 bases left between them. Here the CDR3 reads CASSLSYRAFF. DNA of the CDR3: TGTGCCAGCAGTTTATCTTATAGGGCTTTCTTT.

V gene TRBV28 combines with J gene TRBJ1-4; D gene ambiguous. CDR3 length: 14 amino acids. V was cut by 2 bases and J by 6 bases, with 10 bases left in between. The V gene's germline CDR1 is MDHEN and CDR2 SYDVKM. CDR3 coding DNA: TGTGCCAGCAGTTTAAATAGGAGGTATGAAAAACTGTTTTTT. It encodes CASSLNRRYEKLFF. Full variable domain (rest looked up from reference TRBV28 and TRBJ1-4): DVKVTQSSRYLVKRTGEKVFLECVQDMDHENMFWYRQDPGLGLRLIYFSYDVKMKEKGDIPEGYSVSREKKERFSLILESASTNQTSMYLCASSLNRRYEKLFFGSGTQLSVL.

The chain recombines TRBV2 with TRBJ1-2; maybe TRBD1 (5 bases). V gave up 7 bases and J gave up 4 bases, with 16 bases separating them. The CDR3 runs 14 residues. CDR1 and CDR2 from the germline V gene are SNHLY and FYNNEI. The CDR3 loop is CASIGGNLRYGYTF. The CDR3 DNA follows: TGTGCCAGCATTGGGGGGAACTTACGCTATGGCTACACCTTC.

The chain employs TRBV6-5 and TRBJ1-2; 7 bases map to TRBD1. The germline CDR1 and CDR2 sequences are MNHEY and SVGAGI. J was trimmed by 3 bases and V by 0 bases; bases with no gene match: 7. CDR3 size: 16 residues. The CDR3 DNA reads as TGTGCCAGCAGTTACTCGACAGGGCCTAAGGACTATGGCTACACCTTC. It specifies CASSYSTGPKDYGYTF.

The CDR3 region is CASSTSTVFTEAFF. The CDR3 bases are TGTGCCAGCAGTACCTCGACAGTTTTCACTGAAGCTTTCTTT. The gene calls are TRBV6-2 or TRBV6-3 and TRBJ1-1, with a tentative D call TRBD1 (5 bases). Trimming left V 5 bases short and J 4 bases short, with 14 bases between. Germline CDR1 MNHEY, CDR2 SVGEGT. CDR3 length: 14 residues.

The genes are TRBV6-5 and TRBJ1-1, with D possibly TRBD1 on 6 matching bases. V lost 5 bases to trimming and J lost 1 base, with 14 bases between them. The germline gives CDR1 MNHEY, CDR2 SVGAGI. CDR3 length: 15 amino acids. The CDR3 here is CASSRPVQGNTEAFF. In nucleotides, the CDR3 is TGTGCCAGCAGTCGCCCCGTACAGGGGAACACTGAAGCTTTCTTT.

The chain uses TRBV7-9 and TRBJ2-7; 10 nucleotides line up with TRBD1. The CDR3 consists of 15 residues. Germline loops: CDR1 SEHNR, CDR2 FQNEAQ (reference sequence). J gave up 6 bases and V 4 bases, and 9 bases lay outside the gene matches. The CDR3 DNA reads as TGTGCCAGCAGCTCCTCGACAGGGGGCCTCTCCGAGCAGTACTTC. Translating gives CASSSSTGGLSEQYF. Drawing the rest from reference TRBV7-9 and TRBJ2-7, the complete variable domain is DTGVSQNPRHKITKRGQNVTFRCDPISEHNRLYWYRQTLGQGPEFLTYFQNEAQLEKSRLLSDRFSAERPKGSFSTLEIQRTEQGDSAMYLCASSSSTGGLSEQYFGPGTRLTVT.

This chain links TRBV16 with TRBJ2-3; unclear D gene. This CDR3 has 15 amino acids. V was cut by 0 bases and J by 4 bases, with 11 bases left in between. Germline CDR1 and CDR2: KGHSY and FQNENV. As DNA, the CDR3 is TGTGCCAGCAGCCAATCGGGCATAATAGCAGATACGCAGTATTTT. This translates into CASSQSGIIADTQYF.

DNA of the CDR3: TGTGCCAGCAGTGGCTATAGCGGTCTGAGCGACGAGCAGTACTTC. Translated: CASSGYSGLSDEQYF. The rearrangement joins TRBV27 to TRBJ2-7, with D maybe TRBD2 (6 bases). V was cut by 5 bases and J by 5 bases, with 19 bases left in between. The CDR3 loop spans 15 amino acids. CDR1 is MNHEY and CDR2 is SMNVEV in the germline V gene (reference sequence).

This chain links TRBV7-2 with TRBJ1-2; 7 nucleotides line up with TRBD1. Trimming at V came to 6 bases and at J to 8 bases, leaving 24 bases not matched to a gene. From germline, CDR1 is SGHTA and CDR2 FQGNSA. The CDR3 covers 18 residues. The CDR3 DNA sequence: TGTGCCAGCAGGTATCACCGGGACAGTTTTTCTCTGGGGTCCGGCTACACCTTC. Its translation is CASRYHRDSFSLGSGYTF.

The count of this clone is one. The chain uses TRBV11-3 and TRBJ1-1; weak D call: TRBD1 (5 bases). The CDR3 extends over 14 amino acids. Trimming stripped 0 bases from V and 5 bases from J, with 10 bases between. In germline, CDR1 is SGHNT, CDR2 YENEEA. The DNA for the CDR3 is TGTGCCAGCAGCTTAGATGGGGGTAGAACTGAAGCTTTCTTT. It is translated as CASSLDGGRTEAFF.

Note on this clone: Other nucleotide sequences in the sample specify the same CDR3. V and J are TRBV9 and TRBJ1-3; tentative D call: TRBD1 (5 bases). V shed 3 bases and J shed 3 bases, with 16 bases lying between them. CDR1 and CDR2 from the germline V gene are SGDLS and YYNGEE. The CDR3 sequence is 16 residues long. As DNA, the CDR3 is TGTGCCAGCAGCGCTGATCCTAGGGGCAGTGGAAACACCATATATTTT. Translation gives CASSADPRGSGNTIYF. Together with reference TRBV9 and TRBJ1-3, the CDR3 gives the full variable domain: DSGVTQTPKHLITATGQRVTLRCSPRSGDLSVYWYQQSLDQGLQFLIQYYNGEERAKGNILERFSAQQFPDLHSELNLSSLELGDSALYFCASSADPRGSGNTIYFGEGSWLTVV.

The genes are TRBV28 and TRBJ2-7, with 7 nucleotides matching TRBD2. The CDR3 is 12 amino acids. V trimming: 2 bases; J trimming: 5 bases; junction bases outside the gene matches: 0. From germline, CDR1 is MDHEN and CDR2 SYDVKM. The CDR3, as DNA: TGTGCCAGCAGTTTAGCGGGAGACGAGCAGTACTTC. This gives the protein CASSLAGDEQYF.

V gene TRBV28 combines with J gene TRBJ1-2; no clear D. This CDR3 region has 13 residues. The V end lost 5 bases, the J end lost 4 bases, and 11 bases lay between the germline ends. CDR1 is MDHEN, CDR2 SYDVKM, per germline. CDR3 loop: CASSLQKSYGYTF. Here the CDR3 DNA reads TGTGCCAGCAGTCTACAAAAATCCTATGGCTACACCTTC.

The chain links TRBV5-1 to TRBJ1-1; the D is unclear. Germline CDR1 SGHRS, CDR2 YFSETQ. The germline V and J ends were trimmed by 7 bases and 4 bases, with 14 bases remaining between them. CDR3 length: 13 amino acids. The CDR3 sequence is CASSPSLLTEAFF. The CDR3 DNA reads TGCGCCAGCTCCCCTTCGCTGCTCACTGAAGCTTTCTTT. The full variable domain, rest sourced from reference TRBV5-1 and TRBJ1-1, is KAGVTQTPRYLIKTRGQQVTLSCSPISGHRSVSWYQQTPGQGLQFLFEYFSETQRNKGNFPGRFSGRQFSNSRSEMNVSTLELGDSALYLCASSPSLLTEAFFGQGTRLTVV.

The rearrangement joins TRBV14 to TRBJ1-6; D perhaps matches TRBD1 (5 bases). Germline V gene lookup returns CDR1 SGHDN and CDR2 FVKESK. Between the trimmed V and J ends, which lost 0 bases and 7 bases, there was a span of 13 bases. This CDR3 is 16 amino acids long. The CDR3 bases are TGTGCCAGCAGCCAAGATCAGCGGGGCCAAAATTCACCCCTCCACTTT. The encoded protein is CASSQDQRGQNSPLHF.

The genes are TRBV5-4 and TRBJ2-6, with D possibly called TRBD1 or TRBD2 (5 bases each). This CDR3 has 16 amino acids. Deletions cut 4 bases from V and 5 bases from J, with 16 bases between. Germline CDR1 reads SGHNT; CDR2 reads YYREEE (reference sequence). This chain's CDR3 is CASSRTEGPRANVLTF. CDR3 DNA sequence: TGTGCCAGCAGCCGGACCGAGGGGCCTCGGGCCAACGTCCTGACTTTC.

The chain carries TRBV12-3 or TRBV12-4 and TRBJ1-4; D is undetermined. V gave up 2 bases and J gave up 3 bases, with 4 bases separating them. This CDR3 comprises 13 residues. The CDR3 nucleotides are TGTGCCAGCAGTTTAAAGCCTAATGAAAAACTGTTTTTT. It encodes CASSLKPNEKLFF.

This chain joins TRBV5-6 and TRBJ2-7, with unresolved D. The CDR3 length is 14 residues. The V gene's germline CDR1 is SGHDT and CDR2 YYEEEE. The germline V and J ends were trimmed by 0 bases and 2 bases, with 9 bases remaining between them. The chain's CDR3 is CASSLGWSTYEQYF. The CDR3, as DNA: TGTGCCAGCAGCTTGGGATGGTCGACCTACGAGCAGTACTTC.

The chain joins TRBV4-1 to TRBJ2-3; D is uncertain. The CDR3 totals 11 residues. Germline V CDR1 and CDR2: MGHRA, YSYEKL. V shed 5 bases and J shed 3 bases, with 3 bases lying between them. The CDR3 DNA follows: TGCGCCAGCAGCGCGACAGATACGCAGTATTTT. This encodes CASSATDTQYF.